This T cell receptor (beta chain) appears in the sequencing data of a study of blood T cell repertoires in COVID-19. Study overall: Acute and convalescent COVID-19 specimens originated in the United States, Italy and Spain.

CDR1 MNHEY and CDR2 SVGAGI come from the germline V gene. After removal of 0 bases from V and 6 bases from J, the junction contained 9 bases not matched to a gene. The CDR3 runs 16 residues. The protocol was immunoSEQ multiplex PCR, while the TCRdb copy is restricted to in-frame clones and leaves out a portion. The table shows under 150,000 clones, with about 85% occurring only once. Sequenced material: peripheral blood. The TCR originated in a woman in her forties with active or convalescent COVID-19. The chain links TRBV6-5 to TRBJ2-3; 7 bases align to TRBD1. CDR3 protein: CASSYSKNTGVDTQYF. Written as DNA, the CDR3 is TGTGCCAGCAGTTACTCGAAGAACACAGGGGTCGATACGCAGTATTTT.